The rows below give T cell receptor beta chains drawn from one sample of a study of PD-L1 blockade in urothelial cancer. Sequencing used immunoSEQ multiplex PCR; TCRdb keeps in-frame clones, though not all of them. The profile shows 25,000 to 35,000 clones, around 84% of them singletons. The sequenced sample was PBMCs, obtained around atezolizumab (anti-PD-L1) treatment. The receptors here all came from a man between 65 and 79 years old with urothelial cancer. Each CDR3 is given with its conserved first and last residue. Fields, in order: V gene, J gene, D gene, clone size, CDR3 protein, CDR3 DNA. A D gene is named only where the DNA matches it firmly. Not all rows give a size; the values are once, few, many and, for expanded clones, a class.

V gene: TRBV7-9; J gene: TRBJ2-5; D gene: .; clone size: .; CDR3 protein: CASSLSVKETQYF; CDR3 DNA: TGTGCCAGCAGCTTATCCGTTAAAGAGACCCAGTACTTC
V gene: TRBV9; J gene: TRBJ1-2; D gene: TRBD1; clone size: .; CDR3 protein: CASSPGTGVNYGYTF; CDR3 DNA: TGTGCCAGCAGCCCAGGGACAGGAGTTAACTATGGCTACACCTTC
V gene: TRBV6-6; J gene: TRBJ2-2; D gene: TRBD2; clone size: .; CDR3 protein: CASSPHGTIPGELFF; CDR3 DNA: TGTGCCAGCAGCCCCCACGGGACTATCCCCGGGGAGCTGTTTTTT
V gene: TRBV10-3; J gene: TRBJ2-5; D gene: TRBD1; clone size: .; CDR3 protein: CAISPRQGAGETQYF; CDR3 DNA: TGTGCCATCAGCCCGAGACAGGGGGCAGGGGAGACCCAGTACTTC
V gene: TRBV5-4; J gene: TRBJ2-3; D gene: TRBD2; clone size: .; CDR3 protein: CASSGGLAGPTDTQYF; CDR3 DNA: TGTGCCAGCAGCGGGGGACTAGCGGGACCCACAGATACGCAGTATTTT
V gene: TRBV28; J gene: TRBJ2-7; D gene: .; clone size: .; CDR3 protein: CASTTSSGTPNLSYF; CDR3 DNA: TGTGCCAGCACCACCTCCTCCGGGACTCCTAATCTCTCGTACTTC
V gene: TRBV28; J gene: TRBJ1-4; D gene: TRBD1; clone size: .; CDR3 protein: CASSFPTGGGEKLFF; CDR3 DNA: TGTGCCAGCAGTTTCCCTACAGGGGGCGGTGAAAAACTGTTTTTT
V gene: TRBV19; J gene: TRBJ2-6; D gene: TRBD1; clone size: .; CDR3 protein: CASSIAPGTGGRGANVLTF; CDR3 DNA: TGTGCCAGTAGTATAGCACCCGGGACAGGTGGGAGAGGGGCCAACGTCCTGACTTTC
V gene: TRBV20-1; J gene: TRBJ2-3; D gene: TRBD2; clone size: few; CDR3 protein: CSAISGGTQYF; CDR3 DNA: TGCAGTGCTATTAGCGGGGGTACGCAGTATTTT
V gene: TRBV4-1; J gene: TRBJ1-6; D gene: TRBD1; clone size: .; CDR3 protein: CASSRSATGARDSPLHF; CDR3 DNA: TGCGCCAGCAGCCGGTCTGCGACAGGGGCCAGGGATTCACCCCTCCACTTT
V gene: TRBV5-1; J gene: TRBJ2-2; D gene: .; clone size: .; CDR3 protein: CASSLGDARPGELFF; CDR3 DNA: TGCGCCAGCAGCTTGGGTGACGCCAGGCCCGGGGAGCTGTTTTTT
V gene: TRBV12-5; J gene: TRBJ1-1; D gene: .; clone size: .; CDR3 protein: CASGLVIGGGNTEAFF; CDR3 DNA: TGTGCTAGTGGTTTGGTTATTGGGGGGGGGAACACTGAAGCTTTCTTT
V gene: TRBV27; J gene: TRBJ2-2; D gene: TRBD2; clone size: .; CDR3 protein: CASSLLTSGRNGELFF; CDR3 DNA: TGTGCCAGCAGTTTACTGACTAGCGGAAGGAACGGGGAGCTGTTTTTT
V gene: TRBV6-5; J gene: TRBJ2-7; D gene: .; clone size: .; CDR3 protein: CASSYSGEGPEQYF; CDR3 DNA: TGTGCCAGCAGTTACTCGGGTGAGGGCCCCGAGCAGTACTTC
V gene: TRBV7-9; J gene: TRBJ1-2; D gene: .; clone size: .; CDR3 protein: CASSFSGTGVNYGYTF; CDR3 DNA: TGTGCCAGCAGCTTCTCGGGGACGGGAGTTAACTATGGCTACACCTTC
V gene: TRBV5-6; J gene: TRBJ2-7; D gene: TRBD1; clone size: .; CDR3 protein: CASSLGQGAYEQYF; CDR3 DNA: TGTGCCAGCAGCCTGGGACAGGGGGCTTACGAGCAGTACTTC
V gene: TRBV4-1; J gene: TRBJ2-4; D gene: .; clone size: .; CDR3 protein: CASSQTMAGGNIQYF; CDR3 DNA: TGCGCCAGCAGCCAAACGATGGCCGGAGGGAACATTCAGTACTTC
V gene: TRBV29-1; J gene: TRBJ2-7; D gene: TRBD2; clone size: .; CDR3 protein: CSVTGTSALYEQYF; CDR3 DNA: TGCAGCGTGACCGGGACTAGCGCACTATACGAGCAGTACTTC
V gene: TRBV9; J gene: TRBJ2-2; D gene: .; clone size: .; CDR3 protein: CASSGTTNTGELFF; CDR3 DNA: TGTGCCAGCAGCGGGACAACGAACACCGGGGAGCTGTTTTTT
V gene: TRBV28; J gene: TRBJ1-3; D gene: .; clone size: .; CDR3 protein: CASSLGGKRSGNTIYF; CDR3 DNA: TGTGCCAGCAGTTTAGGAGGGAAGCGCTCTGGAAACACCATATATTTT
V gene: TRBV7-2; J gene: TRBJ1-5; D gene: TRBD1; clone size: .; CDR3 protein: CASRPDRVHQPQHF; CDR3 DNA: TGTGCCAGCCGCCCGGACAGGGTCCATCAGCCCCAGCATTTT
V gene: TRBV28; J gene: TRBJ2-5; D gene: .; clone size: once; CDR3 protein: CASSQGGIQETQYF; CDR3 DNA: TGTGCCAGCAGCCAGGGGGGAATACAAGAGACCCAGTACTTC
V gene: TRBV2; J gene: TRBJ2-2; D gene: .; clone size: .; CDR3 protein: CASTRRQDTGELFF; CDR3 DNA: TGTGCCAGCACCAGAAGACAGGACACCGGGGAGCTGTTTTTT
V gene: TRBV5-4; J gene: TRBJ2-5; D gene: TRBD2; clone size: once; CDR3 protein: CASSWLAGAETQYF; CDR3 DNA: TGTGCCAGCAGCTGGTTAGCGGGTGCAGAGACCCAGTACTTC
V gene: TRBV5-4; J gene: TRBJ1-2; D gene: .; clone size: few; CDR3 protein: CASSLYIYGGYTF; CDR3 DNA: TGTGCCAGCAGCTTGTATATCTACGGTGGCTACACCTTC
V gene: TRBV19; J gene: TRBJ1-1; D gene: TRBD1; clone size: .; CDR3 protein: CASSATGTGFPEAFF; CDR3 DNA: TGTGCCAGTAGTGCCACCGGGACAGGGTTTCCTGAAGCTTTCTTT
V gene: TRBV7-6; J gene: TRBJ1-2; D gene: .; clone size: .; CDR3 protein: CASRGAAGYTF; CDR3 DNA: TGTGCCAGCAGAGGGGCTGCTGGCTACACCTTC
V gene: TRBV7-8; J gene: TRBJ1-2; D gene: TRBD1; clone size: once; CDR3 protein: CASSEGQGRGSYGYTF; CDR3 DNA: TGTGCCAGCAGCGAGGGACAGGGGAGGGGATCCTATGGCTACACCTTC
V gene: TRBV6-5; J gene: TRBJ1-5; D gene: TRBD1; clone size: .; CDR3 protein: CASSSDRVQPQHF; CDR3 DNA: TGTGCCAGCAGTTCGGACAGGGTTCAGCCCCAGCATTTT
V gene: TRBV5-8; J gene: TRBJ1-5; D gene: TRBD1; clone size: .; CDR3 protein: CASSSTGEGNQPQHF; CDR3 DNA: TGTGCCAGCAGTTCGACAGGGGAGGGCAATCAGCCCCAGCATTTT
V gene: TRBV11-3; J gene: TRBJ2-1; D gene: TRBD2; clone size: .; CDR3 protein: CASSLGAGVDNEQFF; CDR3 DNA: TGTGCCAGCAGCTTAGGAGCGGGAGTGGACAATGAGCAGTTCTTC
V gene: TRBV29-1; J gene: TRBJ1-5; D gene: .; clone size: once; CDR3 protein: CSVFDGNQPQHF; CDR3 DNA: TGCAGCGTATTTGACGGGAATCAGCCCCAGCATTTT
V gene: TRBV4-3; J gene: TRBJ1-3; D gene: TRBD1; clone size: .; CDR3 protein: CASSPDRLLSGNTIYF; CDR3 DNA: TGCGCCAGCAGCCCGGACAGGCTGCTCTCTGGAAACACCATATATTTT
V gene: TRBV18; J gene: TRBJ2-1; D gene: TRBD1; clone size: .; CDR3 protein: CASSPGQESSYNEQFF; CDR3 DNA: TGTGCCAGCTCACCCGGACAGGAGAGCTCCTACAATGAGCAGTTCTTC
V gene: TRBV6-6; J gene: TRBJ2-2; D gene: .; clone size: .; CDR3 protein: CASSPGGAQNTGELFF; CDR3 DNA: TGTGCCAGCAGCCCCGGCGGGGCCCAAAACACCGGGGAGCTGTTTTTT
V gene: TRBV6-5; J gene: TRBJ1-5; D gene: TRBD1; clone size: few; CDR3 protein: CASRATGGNQPQHF; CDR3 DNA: TGTGCCAGCAGGGCGACAGGGGGCAATCAGCCCCAGCATTTT
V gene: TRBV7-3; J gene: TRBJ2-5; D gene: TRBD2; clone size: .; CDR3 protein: CASSSSGGTKETQYF; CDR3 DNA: TGTGCCAGCAGTTCTAGCGGGGGTACCAAAGAGACCCAGTACTTC
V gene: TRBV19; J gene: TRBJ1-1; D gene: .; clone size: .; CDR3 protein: CASSSTGNMNTEAFF; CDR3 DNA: TGTGCCAGTAGTTCCACAGGCAACATGAACACTGAAGCTTTCTTT
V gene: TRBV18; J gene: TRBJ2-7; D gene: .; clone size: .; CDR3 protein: CASSPIEDAGEQYF; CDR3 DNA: TGTGCCAGCTCACCTATAGAGGACGCGGGTGAGCAGTACTTC
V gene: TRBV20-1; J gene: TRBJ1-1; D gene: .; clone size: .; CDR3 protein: CSANKEGEAFF; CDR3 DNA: TGCAGTGCTAATAAGGAGGGCGAAGCTTTCTTT
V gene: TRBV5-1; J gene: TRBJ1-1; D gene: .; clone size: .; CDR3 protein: CASSLEGERTEAFF; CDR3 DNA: TGCGCCAGCAGCCTAGAGGGGGAGCGCACTGAAGCTTTCTTT
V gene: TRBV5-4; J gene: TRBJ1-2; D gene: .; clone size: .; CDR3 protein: CASSFGQSYGYTF; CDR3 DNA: TGTGCCAGCAGCTTCGGACAGTCCTATGGCTACACCTTC
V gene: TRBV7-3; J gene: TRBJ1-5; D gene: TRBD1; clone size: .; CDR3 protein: CASSSMGQGTQPQHF; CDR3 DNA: TGTGCCAGCAGCTCAATGGGACAGGGGACTCAGCCCCAGCATTTT
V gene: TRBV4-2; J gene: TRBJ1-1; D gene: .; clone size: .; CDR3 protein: CASSQDRVEALF; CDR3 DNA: TGTGCCAGCAGCCAAGATCGGGTGGAGGCCCTGTTT
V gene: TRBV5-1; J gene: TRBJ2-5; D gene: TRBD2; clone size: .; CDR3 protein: CASSGGLAGASPWETQYF; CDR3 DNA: TGCGCCAGCAGTGGGGGTCTAGCGGGAGCCAGTCCATGGGAGACCCAGTACTTC
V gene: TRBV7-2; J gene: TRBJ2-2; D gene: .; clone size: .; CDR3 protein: CASSYRDTGELFF; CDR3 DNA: TGTGCCAGCAGCTACCGGGACACCGGGGAGCTGTTTTTT
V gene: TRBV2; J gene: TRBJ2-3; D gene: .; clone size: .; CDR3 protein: CASRIEVGTDTQYF; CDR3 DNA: TGTGCCAGCAGGATCGAGGTTGGCACAGATACGCAGTATTTT
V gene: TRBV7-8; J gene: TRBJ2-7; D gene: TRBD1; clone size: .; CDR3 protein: CASRLDRVGEQYF; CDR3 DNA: TGTGCCAGCAGGTTGGACAGGGTGGGCGAGCAGTACTTC
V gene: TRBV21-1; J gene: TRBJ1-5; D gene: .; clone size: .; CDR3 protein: CASSKAGGNNQPQHF; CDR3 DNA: TGTGCCAGCAGCAAAGCAGGGGGCAACAATCAGCCCCAGCATTTT
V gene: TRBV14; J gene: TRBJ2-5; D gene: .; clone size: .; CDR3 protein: CASSQSLGGQYF; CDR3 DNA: TGTGCCAGCAGCCAGTCACTCGGAGGCCAGTACTTC
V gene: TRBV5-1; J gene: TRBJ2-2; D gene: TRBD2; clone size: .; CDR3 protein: CASSPTSGKNTGELFF; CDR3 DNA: TGCGCCAGCAGCCCTACTAGCGGGAAGAACACCGGGGAGCTGTTTTTT
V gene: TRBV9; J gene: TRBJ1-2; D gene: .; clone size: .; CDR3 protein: CASSAGTENLYGYTF; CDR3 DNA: TGTGCCAGCAGCGCAGGAACAGAGAATCTCTATGGCTACACCTTC